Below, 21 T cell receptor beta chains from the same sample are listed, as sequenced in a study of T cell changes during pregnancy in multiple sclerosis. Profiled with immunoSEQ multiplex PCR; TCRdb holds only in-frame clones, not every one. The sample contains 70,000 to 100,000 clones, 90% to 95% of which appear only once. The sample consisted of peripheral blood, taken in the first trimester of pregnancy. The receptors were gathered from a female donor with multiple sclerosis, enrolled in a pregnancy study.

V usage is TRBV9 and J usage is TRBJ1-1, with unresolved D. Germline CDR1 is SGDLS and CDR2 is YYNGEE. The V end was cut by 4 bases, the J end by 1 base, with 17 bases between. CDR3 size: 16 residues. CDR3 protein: CASSLLIWPENTEAFF. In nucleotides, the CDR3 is TGTGCCAGCAGCCTCCTCATTTGGCCCGAGAACACTGAAGCTTTCTTT.

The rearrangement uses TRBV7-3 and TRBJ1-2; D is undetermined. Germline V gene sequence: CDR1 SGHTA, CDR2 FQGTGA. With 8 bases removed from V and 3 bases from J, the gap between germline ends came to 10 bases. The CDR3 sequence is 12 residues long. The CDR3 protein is CASGSRDYGYTF. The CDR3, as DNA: TGTGCCAGCGGGAGTAGAGACTATGGCTACACCTTC.

The CDR3 sequence is CASSTNYNEQFF. The CDR3 bases are TGTGCCAGCAGCACTAACTACAATGAGCAGTTCTTC. The rearrangement links TRBV5-5 to TRBJ2-1, with D unclear. The V and J ends lost 4 bases and 3 bases respectively, with 5 bases between them. This CDR3 is 12 amino acids long. Germline lookup yields CDR1 SGHKS and CDR2 YYEKEE (reference sequence).

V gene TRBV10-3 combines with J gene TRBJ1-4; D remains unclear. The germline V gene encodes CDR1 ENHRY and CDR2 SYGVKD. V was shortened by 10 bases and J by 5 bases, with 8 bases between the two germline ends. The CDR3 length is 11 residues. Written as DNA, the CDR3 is TGTGCCACCCAGGAAAATGAAAAACTGTTTTTT. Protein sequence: CATQENEKLFF.

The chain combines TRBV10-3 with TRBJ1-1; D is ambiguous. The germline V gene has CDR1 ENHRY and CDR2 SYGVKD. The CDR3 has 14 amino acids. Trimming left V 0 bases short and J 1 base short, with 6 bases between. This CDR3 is CAISESVRNTEAFF. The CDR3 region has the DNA TGTGCCATCAGTGAGTCCGTCAGGAACACTGAAGCTTTCTTT.

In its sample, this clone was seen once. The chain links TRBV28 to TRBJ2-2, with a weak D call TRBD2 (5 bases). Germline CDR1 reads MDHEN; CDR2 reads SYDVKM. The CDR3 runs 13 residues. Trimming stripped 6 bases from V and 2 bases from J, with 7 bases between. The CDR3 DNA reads TGTGCCAGCAGCGGGGAAAACACCGGGGAGCTGTTTTTT. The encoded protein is CASSGENTGELFF.

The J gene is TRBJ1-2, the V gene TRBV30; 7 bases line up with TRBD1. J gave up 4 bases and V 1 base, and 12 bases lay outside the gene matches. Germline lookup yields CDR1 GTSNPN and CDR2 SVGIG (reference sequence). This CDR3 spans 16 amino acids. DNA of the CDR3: TGTGCCTGGAGTGGCCCACCACCCCCAGGGGGCTATGGCTACACCTTC. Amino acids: CAWSGPPPPGGYGYTF.

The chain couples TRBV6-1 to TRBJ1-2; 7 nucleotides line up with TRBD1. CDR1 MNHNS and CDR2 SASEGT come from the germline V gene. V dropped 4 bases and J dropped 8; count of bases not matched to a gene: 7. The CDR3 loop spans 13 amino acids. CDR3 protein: CASSVETGIGYTF. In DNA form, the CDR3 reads TGTGCCAGCAGTGTGGAGACAGGGATAGGCTACACCTTC.

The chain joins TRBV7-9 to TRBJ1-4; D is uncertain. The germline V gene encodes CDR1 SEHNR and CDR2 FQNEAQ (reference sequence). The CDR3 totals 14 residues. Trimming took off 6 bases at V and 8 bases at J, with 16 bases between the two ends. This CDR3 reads CASRGGGGEEKLFF. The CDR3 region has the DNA TGTGCCAGCAGGGGAGGCGGTGGTGAAGAAAAACTGTTTTTT.

The CDR3 sequence is CASSETDSLEAFF. The CDR3 bases are TGTGCCAGCAGTGAAACGGACAGTTTAGAGGCTTTCTTT. This chain uses TRBV6-1 with TRBJ1-1; D may be TRBD1 (6 bases). CDR3 size: 13 residues. Germline CDR1 and CDR2: MNHNS and SASEGT. V lost 2 bases to trimming and J lost 11 bases, with 15 bases between them.

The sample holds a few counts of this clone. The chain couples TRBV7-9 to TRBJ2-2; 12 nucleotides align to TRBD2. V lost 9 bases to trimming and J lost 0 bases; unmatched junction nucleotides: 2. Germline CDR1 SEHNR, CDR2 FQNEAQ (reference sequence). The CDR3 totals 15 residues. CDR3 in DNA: TGTGCCAGGACTAGCGGGGGAGCGAACACCGGGGAGCTGTTTTTT. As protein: CARTSGGANTGELFF.

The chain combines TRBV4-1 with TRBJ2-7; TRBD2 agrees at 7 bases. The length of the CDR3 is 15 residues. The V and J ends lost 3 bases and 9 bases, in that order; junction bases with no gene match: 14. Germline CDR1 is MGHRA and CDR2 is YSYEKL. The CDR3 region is CASSHQDQRGTWQYF. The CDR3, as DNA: TGCGCCAGCAGCCATCAAGACCAGCGGGGAACTTGGCAGTACTTC.

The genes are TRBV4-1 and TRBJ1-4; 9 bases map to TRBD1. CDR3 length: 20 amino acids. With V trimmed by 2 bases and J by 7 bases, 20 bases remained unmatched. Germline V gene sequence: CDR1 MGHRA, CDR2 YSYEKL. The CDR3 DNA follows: TGCGCCAGCAGCCAACGAAAGAACGGGACAGGGCTTCTGGGTCGTGAAAAACTGTTTTTT. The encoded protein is CASSQRKNGTGLLGREKLFF.

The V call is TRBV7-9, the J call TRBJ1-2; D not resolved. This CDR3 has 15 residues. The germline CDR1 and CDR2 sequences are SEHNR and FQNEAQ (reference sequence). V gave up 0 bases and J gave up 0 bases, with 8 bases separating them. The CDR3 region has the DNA TGTGCCAGCAGCTTAGCGGCCGGAGCTAACTATGGCTACACCTTC. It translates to CASSLAAGANYGYTF.

DNA for the CDR3: TGTGCCAGCAGCGTAGACCCCCCGGGACAGGGGTGGGATACGCAGTATTTT. This translates into CASSVDPPGQGWDTQYF. The J gene is TRBJ2-3, the V gene TRBV9; 10 positions agree with TRBD1. V was pared by 0 bases and J by 6 bases, with 10 bases of the junction left unmatched. Germline values: CDR1 SGDLS, CDR2 YYNGEE. The CDR3 consists of 17 residues.

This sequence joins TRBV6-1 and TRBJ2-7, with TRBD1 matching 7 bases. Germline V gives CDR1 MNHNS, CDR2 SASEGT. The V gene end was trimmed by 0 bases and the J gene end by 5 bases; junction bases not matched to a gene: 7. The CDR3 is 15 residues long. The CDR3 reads CASSEARGGWDEQYF. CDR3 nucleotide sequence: TGTGCCAGCAGTGAAGCGAGAGGGGGCTGGGACGAGCAGTACTTC.

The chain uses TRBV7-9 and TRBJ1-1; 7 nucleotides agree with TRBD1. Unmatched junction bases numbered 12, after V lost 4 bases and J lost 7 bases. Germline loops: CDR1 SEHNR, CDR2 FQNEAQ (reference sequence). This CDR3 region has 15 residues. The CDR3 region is CASSSHTGTELEAFF. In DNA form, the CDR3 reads TGTGCCAGCAGCTCCCATACCGGGACAGAACTTGAAGCTTTCTTT.

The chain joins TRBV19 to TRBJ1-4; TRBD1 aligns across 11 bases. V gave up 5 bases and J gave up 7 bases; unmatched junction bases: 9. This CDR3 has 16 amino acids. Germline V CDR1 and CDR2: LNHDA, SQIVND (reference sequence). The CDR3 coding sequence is TGTGCCAGTAGTCCGGGACAGGGGGGTTTTGTTGAAAAACTGTTTTTT. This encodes CASSPGQGGFVEKLFF.

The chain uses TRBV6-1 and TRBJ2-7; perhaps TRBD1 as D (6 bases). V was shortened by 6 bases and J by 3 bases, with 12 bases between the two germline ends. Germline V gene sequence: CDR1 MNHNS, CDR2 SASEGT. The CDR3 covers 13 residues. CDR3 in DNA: TGTGCCAGCAGCGAGGACAGCCACTACGAGCAGTACTTC. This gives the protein CASSEDSHYEQYF.

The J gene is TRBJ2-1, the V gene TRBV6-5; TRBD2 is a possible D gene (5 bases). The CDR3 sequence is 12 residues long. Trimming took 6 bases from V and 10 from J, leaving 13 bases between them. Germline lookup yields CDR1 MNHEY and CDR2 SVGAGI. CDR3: CASSLQPGEQFF. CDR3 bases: TGTGCCAGCAGCCTCCAGCCGGGGGAGCAGTTCTTC.

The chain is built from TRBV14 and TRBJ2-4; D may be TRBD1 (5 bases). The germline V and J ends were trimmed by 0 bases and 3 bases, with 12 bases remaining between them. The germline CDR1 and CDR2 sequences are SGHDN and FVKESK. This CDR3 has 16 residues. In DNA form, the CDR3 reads TGTGCCAGCAGCCAAGATCTCTTAGGGGACAAAAACATTCAGTACTTC. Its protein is CASSQDLLGDKNIQYF.